The T cell receptor (beta chain) described here comes from a study of OX40 agonist ivuxolimab in advanced cancers. Study background: The study treated patients with ivuxolimab, an agonistic anti-OX40 (CD134) antibody.

The protocol was immunoSEQ multiplex PCR, while the TCRdb copy is restricted to in-frame clones and leaves out a portion. The sample has tens of thousands of clones; approximately 90% are singletons. Only one count was recorded for this clone. The antigen remains undetermined. Study-level results: CD8+ T cells (on average) carried more expanded clones than CD4+ T cells.

V was pared by 6 bases and J by 1 base, with 6 bases of the junction left unmatched. Germline V gene lookup returns CDR1 MDHEN and CDR2 SYDVKM. The CDR3 length is 14 residues. This chain connects TRBV28 to TRBJ2-7; 7 nucleotides align to TRBD1. Sequenced material: CD4+ or CD8+ T cells sorted from blood, taken in a trial of the OX40 agonist ivuxolimab. The source of this sequence is an adult with an advanced solid tumor such as melanoma, head and neck, liver or kidney cancer. The chain's CDR3 is CASRRTGGSYEQYF. As DNA, the CDR3 is TGTGCCAGCAGAAGGACAGGTGGATCCTACGAGCAGTACTTC.